These 13 T cell receptor beta chains were sequenced from one sample in a study of blood T cell repertoires in COVID-19. Method: immunoSEQ multiplex PCR; TCRdb's copy keeps in-frame clones and lacks some. This table holds hundreds of thousands of clones, about 88% found once. The sequencing sample was made of peripheral blood. These receptor sequences come from a woman aged 45-59 years with COVID-19, enrolled during active disease.

The chain combines TRBV2 with TRBJ2-7; 8 positions agree with TRBD1. This CDR3 is built from 14 residues. J gave up 5 bases and V 10 bases, and 13 bases lay outside the gene matches. Looked up from germline, CDR1 is SNHLY and CDR2 is FYNNEI. CDR3 protein: CAIKRPGQGDEQYF. The CDR3 bases are TGTGCCATCAAAAGGCCCGGACAGGGAGACGAGCAGTACTTC.

The V and J genes are TRBV3-1 (or the pseudogene TRBV3-2) and TRBJ1-5; no firm D call. Germline V gene data show CDR1 as LGHDT and CDR2 as YNNKEL (reference sequence). The CDR3 consists of 14 residues. Trimming shortened V by 2 bases and J by 4 bases, and 9 bases separated the two germline ends. The CDR3 here is CASSQFHQNQPQHF. The DNA of the CDR3 is TGTGCCAGCAGCCAATTTCATCAAAATCAGCCCCAGCATTTT.

The chain links TRBV9 to TRBJ2-6; D may be TRBD2 (5 bases). The CDR3 runs to 17 residues. V shed 4 bases and J shed 0 bases, with 14 bases lying between them. Germline values: CDR1 SGDLS, CDR2 YYNGEE. The chain's CDR3 is CASSSWWRSSGANVLTF. Here the CDR3 DNA reads TGTGCCAGCAGCTCTTGGTGGAGGAGCTCTGGGGCCAACGTCCTGACTTTC.

The rearrangement links TRBV5-4 to TRBJ1-3; D is perhaps TRBD1 (6 bases). V gave up 4 bases and J gave up 5 bases, with 13 bases separating them. The CDR3 sequence is 14 residues long. Germline V lookup: CDR1 SGHNT, CDR2 YYREEE (reference sequence). This CDR3 reads CASSRGQSRNTIYF. The CDR3 nucleotides are TGTGCCAGCAGCCGGGGACAATCCAGAAACACCATATATTTT.

This clone was seen only a few times. The chain links TRBV11-3 to TRBJ2-7; possibly TRBD2 for D (5 bases). This CDR3 is built from 13 residues. CDR1 and CDR2 (germline): SGHNT, YENEEA. The V gene lost 1 base and the J gene lost 7 bases, with 11 bases spanning the gap. The CDR3: CASSLGRTGEQYF. CDR3 nucleotide sequence: TGTGCCAGCAGCTTAGGGAGGACGGGGGAGCAGTACTTC.

This clone was observed a single time. The V call is TRBV7-2, the J call TRBJ2-1, with 9 nucleotides matching TRBD2. V lost 1 base to trimming and J lost 8 bases; unmatched junction nucleotides: 12. There are 17 residues in the CDR3. Germline loops: CDR1 SGHTA, CDR2 FQGNSA. DNA of the CDR3: TGTGCCAGCAGCTTAGACCCTTCTAGCGGGGTTGTGGATGAGCAGTTCTTC. It codes for CASSLDPSSGVVDEQFF. Based on the CDR3 plus reference TRBV7-2 and TRBJ2-1, the full variable domain is GAGVSQSPSNKVTEKGKDVELRCDPISGHTALYWYRQSLGQGLEFLIYFQGNSAPDKSGLPSDRFSAERTGGSVSTLTIQRTQQEDSAVYLCASSLDPSSGVVDEQFFGPGTRLTVL.

V gene TRBV4-1 combines with J gene TRBJ1-3, with 8 bases identical to TRBD1. Germline V gene lookup returns CDR1 MGHRA and CDR2 YSYEKL. J lost 7 bases, V lost 2 bases, and 10 bases had no gene match. The CDR3 covers 16 residues. The CDR3 reads CASSQPRQGRRNTIYF. CDR3 coding DNA: TGCGCCAGCAGCCAACCTCGACAGGGGAGGAGGAACACCATATATTTT.

The chain recombines TRBV11-2 with TRBJ2-2, with 16 bases fitting TRBD2. Germline V gene data show CDR1 as SGHAT and CDR2 as FQNNGV. J lost 4 bases, V lost 8 bases, and 4 bases had no gene match. CDR3 length: 16 residues. The CDR3: CASRGLAGGRTGELFF. Written as DNA, the CDR3 is TGTGCCAGCCGGGGACTAGCGGGGGGGCGCACCGGGGAGCTGTTTTTT.

The V gene is TRBV2, the J gene TRBJ1-2; 8 bases map to TRBD1. V was clipped by 5 bases and J by 4 bases; unmatched bases: 12. This CDR3 is built from 16 residues. Looked up from germline, CDR1 is SNHLY and CDR2 is FYNNEI. DNA of the CDR3: TGTGCCAGCAGTAACACTCCGGGACAGGCTTTCTATGGCTACACCTTC. This sequence encodes CASSNTPGQAFYGYTF.

With regard to this clone: Other DNA sequences within the sample encode an identical CDR3. This chain joins TRBV30 and TRBJ2-3; D is unclear. The CDR3 is 13 amino acids. The germline CDR1 and CDR2 sequences are GTSNPN and SVGIG (reference sequence). V was pared by 0 bases and J by 1 base, with 5 bases between. CDR3 in amino acids: CAWSVRGTDTQYF. Written as DNA, the CDR3 is TGTGCCTGGAGTGTACGCGGCACAGATACGCAGTATTTT. The variable domain in full, with the rest retrieved from reference TRBV30 and TRBJ2-3, is SQTIHQWPATLVQPVGSPLSLECTVEGTSNPNLYWYRQAAGRGLQLLFYSVGIGQISSEVPQNLSASRPQDRQFILSSKKLLLSDSGFYLCAWSVRGTDTQYFGPGTRLTVL.

The chain employs TRBV6-6 and TRBJ1-5; D unresolved. Germline V gives CDR1 MNHNY, CDR2 SVGAGI (reference sequence). This CDR3 has 15 amino acids. V shed 4 bases and J shed 0 bases, with 10 bases lying between them. The CDR3 nucleotides are TGTGCCAGCAGTTTAAGCAGCGATAGCAATCAGCCCCAGCATTTT. This gives the protein CASSLSSDSNQPQHF.

The chain combines TRBV28 with TRBJ1-6; the match to TRBD1 covers 7 bases. The CDR3 covers 16 residues. V was pared by 6 bases and J by 10 bases, with 15 bases of the junction left unmatched. Germline CDR1 MDHEN, CDR2 SYDVKM. The CDR3 DNA reads as TGTGCCAGCAGGGGCTCAAAGGACAGGCGGTCGTCACCCCTCCACTTT. Protein sequence: CASRGSKDRRSSPLHF.

The chain joins TRBV3-1 (or the pseudogene TRBV3-2) to TRBJ1-2, with TRBD1 matching over 10 bases. J gave up 8 bases and V 4 bases, and 7 bases lay outside the gene matches. The length of the CDR3 is 14 residues. In germline, CDR1 is LGHDT, CDR2 YNNKEL (reference sequence). In DNA, the CDR3 is TGTGCCAGCAGCCCCCGCGACAGGGGGCGAGGCTACACCTTC. Amino acids: CASSPRDRGRGYTF.